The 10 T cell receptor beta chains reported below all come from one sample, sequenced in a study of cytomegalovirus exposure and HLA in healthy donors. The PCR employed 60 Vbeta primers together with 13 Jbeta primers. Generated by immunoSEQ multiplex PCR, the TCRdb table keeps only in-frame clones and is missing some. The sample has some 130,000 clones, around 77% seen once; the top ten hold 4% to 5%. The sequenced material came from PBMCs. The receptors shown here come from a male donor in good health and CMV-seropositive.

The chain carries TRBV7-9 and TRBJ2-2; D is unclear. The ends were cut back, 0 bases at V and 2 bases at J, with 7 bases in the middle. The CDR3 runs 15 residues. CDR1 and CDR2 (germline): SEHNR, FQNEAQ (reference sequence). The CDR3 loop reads CASSLAVLNTGELFF. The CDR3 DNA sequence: TGTGCCAGCAGCTTAGCGGTACTTAACACCGGGGAGCTGTTTTTT.

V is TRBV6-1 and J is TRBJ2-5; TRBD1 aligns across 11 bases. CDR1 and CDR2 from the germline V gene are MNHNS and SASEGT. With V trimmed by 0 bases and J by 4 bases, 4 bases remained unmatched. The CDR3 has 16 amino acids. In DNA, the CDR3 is TGTGCCAGCAGTGAAGCAATAGGACAGGGGGCAGAGACCCAGTACTTC. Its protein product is CASSEAIGQGAETQYF.

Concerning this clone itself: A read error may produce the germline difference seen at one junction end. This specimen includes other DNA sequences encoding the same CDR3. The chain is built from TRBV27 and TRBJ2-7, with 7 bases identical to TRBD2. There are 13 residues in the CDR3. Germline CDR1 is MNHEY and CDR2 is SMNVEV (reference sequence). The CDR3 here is CASMASGLYEQYF. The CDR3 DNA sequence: TGCGCCAGCATGGCTAGCGGACTCTACGAGCAGTACTTC.

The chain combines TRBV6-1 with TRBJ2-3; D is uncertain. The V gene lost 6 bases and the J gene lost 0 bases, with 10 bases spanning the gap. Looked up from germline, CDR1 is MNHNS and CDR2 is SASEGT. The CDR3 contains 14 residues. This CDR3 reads CASRNQWSTDTQYF. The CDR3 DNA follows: TGTGCCAGCAGAAATCAGTGGAGCACAGATACGCAGTATTTT.

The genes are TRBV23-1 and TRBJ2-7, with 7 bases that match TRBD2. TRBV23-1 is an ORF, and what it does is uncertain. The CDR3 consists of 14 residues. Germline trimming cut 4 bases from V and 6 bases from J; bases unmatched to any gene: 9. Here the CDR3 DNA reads TGCGCCAGCAGTCCCGCGGGGGTCCCTACCGAGCAGTACTTC. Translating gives CASSPAGVPTEQYF.

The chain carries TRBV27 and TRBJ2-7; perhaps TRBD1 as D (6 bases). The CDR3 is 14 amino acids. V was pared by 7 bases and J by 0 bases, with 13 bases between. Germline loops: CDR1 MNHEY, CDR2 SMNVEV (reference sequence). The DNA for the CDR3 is TGTGCCAGCAAAATAGGGGGATCCTCCTACGAGCAGTACTTC. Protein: CASKIGGSSYEQYF.

CDR3 loop: CASGPRGNIQYF. The CDR3 DNA reads TGTGCCAGCGGACCCCGGGGGAACATTCAGTACTTC. The chain carries TRBV6-6 and TRBJ2-4, with D maybe TRBD2 (6 bases). V shed 8 bases and J shed 7 bases, with 12 bases lying between them. CDR1 is MNHNY, CDR2 SVGAGI, per germline (reference sequence). The CDR3 has 12 amino acids.

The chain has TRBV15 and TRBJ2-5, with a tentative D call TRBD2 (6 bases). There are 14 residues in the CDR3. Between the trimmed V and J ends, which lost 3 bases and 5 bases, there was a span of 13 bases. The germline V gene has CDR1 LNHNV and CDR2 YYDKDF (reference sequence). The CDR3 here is CATSSGGDSETQYF. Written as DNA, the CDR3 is TGTGCCACCAGCAGTGGAGGGGATAGCGAGACCCAGTACTTC.

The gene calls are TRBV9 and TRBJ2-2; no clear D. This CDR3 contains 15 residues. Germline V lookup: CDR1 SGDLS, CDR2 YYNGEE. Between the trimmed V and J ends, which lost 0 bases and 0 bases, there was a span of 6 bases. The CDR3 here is CASSVGAANTGELFF. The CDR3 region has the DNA TGTGCCAGCAGCGTAGGGGCAGCGAACACCGGGGAGCTGTTTTTT. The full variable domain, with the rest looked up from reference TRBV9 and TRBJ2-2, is DSGVTQTPKHLITATGQRVTLRCSPRSGDLSVYWYQQSLDQGLQFLIQYYNGEERAKGNILERFSAQQFPDLHSELNLSSLELGDSALYFCASSVGAANTGELFFGEGSRLTVL.

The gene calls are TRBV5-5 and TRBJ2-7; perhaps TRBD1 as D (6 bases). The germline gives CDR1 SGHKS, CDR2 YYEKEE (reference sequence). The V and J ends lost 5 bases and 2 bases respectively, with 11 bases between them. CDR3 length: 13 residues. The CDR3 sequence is CASRLGGAYEQYF. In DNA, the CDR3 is TGTGCCAGCAGACTAGGGGGAGCCTACGAGCAGTACTTC. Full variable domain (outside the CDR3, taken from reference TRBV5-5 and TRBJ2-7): DAGVTQSPTHLIKTRGQQVTLRCSPISGHKSVSWYQQVLGQGPQFIFQYYEKEERGRGNFPDRFSARQFPNYSSELNVNALLLGDSALYLCASRLGGAYEQYFGPGTRLTVT.